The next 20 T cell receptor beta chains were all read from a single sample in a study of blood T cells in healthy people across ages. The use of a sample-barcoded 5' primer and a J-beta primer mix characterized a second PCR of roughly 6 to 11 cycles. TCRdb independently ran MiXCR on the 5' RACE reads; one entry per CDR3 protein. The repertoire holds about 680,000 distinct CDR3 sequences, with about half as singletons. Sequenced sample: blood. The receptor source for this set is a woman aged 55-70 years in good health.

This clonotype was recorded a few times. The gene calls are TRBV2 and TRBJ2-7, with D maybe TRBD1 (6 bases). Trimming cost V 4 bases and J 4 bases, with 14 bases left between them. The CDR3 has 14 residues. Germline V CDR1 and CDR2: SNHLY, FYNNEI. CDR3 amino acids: CASSGGRGQYEQYF. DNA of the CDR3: TGTGCCAGCAGTGGCGGTCGAGGACAGTACGAGCAGTACTTC.

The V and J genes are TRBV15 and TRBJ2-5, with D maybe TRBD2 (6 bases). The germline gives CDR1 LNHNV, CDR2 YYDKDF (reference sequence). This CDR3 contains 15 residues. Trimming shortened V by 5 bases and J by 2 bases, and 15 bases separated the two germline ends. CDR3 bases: TGTGCCACCAGCCCGGGGGAACAGGATCAAGAGACCCAGTACTTC. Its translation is CATSPGEQDQETQYF.

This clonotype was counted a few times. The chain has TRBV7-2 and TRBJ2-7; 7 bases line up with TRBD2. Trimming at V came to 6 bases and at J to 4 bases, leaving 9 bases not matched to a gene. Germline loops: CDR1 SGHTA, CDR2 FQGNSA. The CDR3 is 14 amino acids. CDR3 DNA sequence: TGTGCCAGCAGACCTGGCGCGGGAGCTTACGAGCAGTACTTC. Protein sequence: CASRPGAGAYEQYF.

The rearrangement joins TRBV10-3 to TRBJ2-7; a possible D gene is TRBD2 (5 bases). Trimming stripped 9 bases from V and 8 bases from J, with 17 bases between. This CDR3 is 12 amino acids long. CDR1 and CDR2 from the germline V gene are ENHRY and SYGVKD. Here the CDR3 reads CAIGREDLKQYF. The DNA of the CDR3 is TGTGCCATTGGGAGAGAAGATCTAAAGCAGTACTTC.

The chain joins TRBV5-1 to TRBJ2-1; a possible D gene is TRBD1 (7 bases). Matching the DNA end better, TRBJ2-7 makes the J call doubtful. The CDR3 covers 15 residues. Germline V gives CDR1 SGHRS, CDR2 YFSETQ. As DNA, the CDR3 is TGCGCCAGCAGCCCCGACAGGGCGGGGTACAATGAGCAGTACTTC. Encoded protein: CASSPDRAGYNEQYF.

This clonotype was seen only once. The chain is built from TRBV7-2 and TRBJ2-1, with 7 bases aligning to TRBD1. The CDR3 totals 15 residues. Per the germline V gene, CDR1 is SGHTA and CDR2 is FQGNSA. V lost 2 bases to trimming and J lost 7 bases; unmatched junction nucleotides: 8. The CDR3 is CASSLTRGLKNEQFF. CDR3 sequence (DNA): TGTGCCAGCAGCTTAACGAGGGGGCTAAAAAATGAGCAGTTCTTC.

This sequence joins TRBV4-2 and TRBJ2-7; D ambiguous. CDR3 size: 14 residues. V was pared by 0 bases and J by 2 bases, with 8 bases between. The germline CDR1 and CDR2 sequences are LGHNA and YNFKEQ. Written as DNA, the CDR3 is TGTGCCAGCAGCCAAGATAGTGGGGCCTACGAGCAGTACTTC. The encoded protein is CASSQDSGAYEQYF.

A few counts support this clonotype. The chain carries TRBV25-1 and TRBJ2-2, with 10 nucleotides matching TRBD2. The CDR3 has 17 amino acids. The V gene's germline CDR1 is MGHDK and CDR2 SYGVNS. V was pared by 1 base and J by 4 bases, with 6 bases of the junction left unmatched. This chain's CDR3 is CASSESLAGEVTGELFF. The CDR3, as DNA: TGTGCCAGCAGTGAATCCCTAGCGGGAGAGGTCACCGGGGAGCTGTTTTTT.

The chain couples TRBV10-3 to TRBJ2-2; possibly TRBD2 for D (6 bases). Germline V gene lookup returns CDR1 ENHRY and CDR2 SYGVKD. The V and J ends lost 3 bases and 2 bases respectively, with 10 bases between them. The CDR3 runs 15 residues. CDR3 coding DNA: TGTGCCATCAGTGACCGGGACTTTAACACCGGGGAGCTGTTTTTT. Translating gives CAISDRDFNTGELFF.

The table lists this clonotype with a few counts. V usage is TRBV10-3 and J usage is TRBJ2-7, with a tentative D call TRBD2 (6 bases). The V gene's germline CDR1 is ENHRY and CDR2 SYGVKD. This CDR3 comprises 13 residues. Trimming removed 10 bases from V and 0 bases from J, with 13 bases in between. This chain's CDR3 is CANKDGSSYEQYF. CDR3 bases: TGTGCCAACAAAGACGGGAGCTCCTACGAGCAGTACTTC.

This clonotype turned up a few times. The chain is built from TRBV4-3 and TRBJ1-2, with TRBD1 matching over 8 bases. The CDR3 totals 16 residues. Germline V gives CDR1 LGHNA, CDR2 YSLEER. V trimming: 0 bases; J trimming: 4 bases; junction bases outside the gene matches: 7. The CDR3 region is CASSQDYAGGIYGYTF. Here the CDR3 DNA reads TGCGCCAGCAGCCAAGATTACGCAGGGGGCATCTATGGCTACACCTTC.

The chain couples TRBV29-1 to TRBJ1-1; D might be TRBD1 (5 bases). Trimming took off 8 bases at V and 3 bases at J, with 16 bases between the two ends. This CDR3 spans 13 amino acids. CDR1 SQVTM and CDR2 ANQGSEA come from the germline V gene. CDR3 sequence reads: CSTLVGTDTEAFF. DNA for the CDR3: TGCAGCACCCTCGTCGGGACCGACACTGAAGCTTTCTTT. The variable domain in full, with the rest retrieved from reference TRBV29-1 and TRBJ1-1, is SAVISQKPSRDICQRGTSLTIQCQVDSQVTMMFWYRQQPGQSLTLIATANQGSEATYESGFVIDKFPISRPNLTFSTLTVSNMSPEDSSIYLCSTLVGTDTEAFFGQGTRLTVV.

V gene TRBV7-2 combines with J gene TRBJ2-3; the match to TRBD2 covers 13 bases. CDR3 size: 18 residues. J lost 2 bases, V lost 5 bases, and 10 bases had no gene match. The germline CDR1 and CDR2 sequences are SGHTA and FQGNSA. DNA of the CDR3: TGTGCCAGCAGCCTCGTAGCACTAGCGGGAGGGCTCACAGATACGCAGTATTTT. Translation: CASSLVALAGGLTDTQYF.

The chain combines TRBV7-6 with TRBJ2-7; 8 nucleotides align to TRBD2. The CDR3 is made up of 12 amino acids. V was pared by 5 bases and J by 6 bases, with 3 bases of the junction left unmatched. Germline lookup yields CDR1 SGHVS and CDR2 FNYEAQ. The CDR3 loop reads CASSLSGVEQYF. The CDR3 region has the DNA TGTGCCAGCAGCCTTAGCGGGGTCGAGCAGTACTTC.

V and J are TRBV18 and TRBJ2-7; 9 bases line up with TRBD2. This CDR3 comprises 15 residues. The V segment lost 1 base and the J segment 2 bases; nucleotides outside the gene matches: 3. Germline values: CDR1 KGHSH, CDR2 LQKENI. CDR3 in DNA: TGTGCCAGCTCACCACTGGGCGGGAGGGCCTACGAGCAGTACTTC. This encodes CASSPLGGRAYEQYF.

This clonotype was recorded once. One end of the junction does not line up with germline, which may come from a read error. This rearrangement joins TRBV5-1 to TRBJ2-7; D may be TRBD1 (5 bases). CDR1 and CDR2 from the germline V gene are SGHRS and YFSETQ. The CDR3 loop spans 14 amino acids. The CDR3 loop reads CASSLEGVSCEQYF. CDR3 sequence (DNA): TGCGCCAGCAGCTTGGAAGGGGTCTCCTGCGAGCAGTACTTC.

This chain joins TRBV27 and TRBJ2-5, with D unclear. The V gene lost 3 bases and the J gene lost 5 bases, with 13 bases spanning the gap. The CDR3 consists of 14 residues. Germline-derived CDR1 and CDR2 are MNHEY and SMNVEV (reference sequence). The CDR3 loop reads CASSFLGSSETQYF. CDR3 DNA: TGTGCCAGCAGTTTTTTGGGGTCTTCGGAGACCCAGTACTTC.

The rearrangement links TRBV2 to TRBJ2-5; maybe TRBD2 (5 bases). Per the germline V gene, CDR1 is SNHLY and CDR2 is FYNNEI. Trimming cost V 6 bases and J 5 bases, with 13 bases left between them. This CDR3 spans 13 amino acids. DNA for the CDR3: TGTGCCAGCAGGGCTTCCGGCGGGGAGACCCAGTACTTC. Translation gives CASRASGGETQYF.

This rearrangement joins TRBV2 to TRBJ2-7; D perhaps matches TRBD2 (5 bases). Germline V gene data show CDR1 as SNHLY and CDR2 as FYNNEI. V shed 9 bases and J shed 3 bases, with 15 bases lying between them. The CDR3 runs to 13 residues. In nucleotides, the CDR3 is TGTGCCAGTGGGGAGAGCGAGGGCTACGAGCAGTACTTC. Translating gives CASGESEGYEQYF.

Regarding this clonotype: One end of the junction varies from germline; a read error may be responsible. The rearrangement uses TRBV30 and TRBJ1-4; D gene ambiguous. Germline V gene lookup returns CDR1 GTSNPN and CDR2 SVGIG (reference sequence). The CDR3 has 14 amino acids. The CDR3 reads CASGAATTNEELFF. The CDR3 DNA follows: TGTGCCTCAGGAGCGGCGACAACTAATGAAGAACTGTTTTTT.